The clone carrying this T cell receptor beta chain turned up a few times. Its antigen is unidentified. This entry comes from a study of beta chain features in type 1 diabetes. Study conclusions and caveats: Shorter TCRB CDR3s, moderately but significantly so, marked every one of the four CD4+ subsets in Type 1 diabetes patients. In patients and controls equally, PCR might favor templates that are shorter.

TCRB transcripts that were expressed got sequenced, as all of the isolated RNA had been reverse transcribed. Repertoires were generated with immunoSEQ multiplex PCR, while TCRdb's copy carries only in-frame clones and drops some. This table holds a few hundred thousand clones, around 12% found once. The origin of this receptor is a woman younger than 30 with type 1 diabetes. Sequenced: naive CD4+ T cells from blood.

The CDR3 bases are TGTGCCAGCGGCCTGGGGAACGGAGCGGCCACAGATACGCAGTATTTT. This sequence encodes CASGLGNGAATDTQYF. The V and J genes are TRBV9 and TRBJ2-3; D perhaps matches TRBD2 (5 bases). V lost 7 bases and J lost 2, with 20 bases in between. The CDR3 sequence is 16 residues long. CDR1 is SGDLS, CDR2 YYNGEE, per germline.